Sequencing of this T cell receptor beta chain was carried out in a study of cytomegalovirus exposure and HLA in healthy donors. Study in general: Counted in an early data release were 75 million to 85 million unique TCRs from HLA-typed donors. Study-level findings and limits: Analyses of presence and absence presupposed an approximately uniform sequencing depth across donors. No immune exposure information besides CMV serostatus was available.

V lost 7 bases to trimming and J lost 7 bases; unmatched junction nucleotides: 8. CDR1 is WSHSY and CDR2 is SAAADI in the germline V gene. The CDR3 sequence is 14 residues long. Both 60 Vbeta primers and 13 Jbeta primers went into the PCR. Study processing details: Unique TCR beta chains totaled some 78 million in a later count, with around 11 million of them shared. Sequencing used immunoSEQ multiplex PCR; TCRdb keeps in-frame clones, though not all of them. The V and J calls and the clone size are those of that table, but D and trimming were determined from the DNA. The table has approximately 180,000 clones, around 79% seen once; the top ten hold 6% to 7%. Turning to this clone: Antigen unknown.

Sequencing was performed on PBMCs. The TCR was taken from a middle-aged man in good health and CMV-seropositive. The chain couples TRBV10-2 to TRBJ2-1; 9 bases match TRBD2. The CDR3 DNA reads as TGCGCCAGCAAACTAGCGGGCCTCGTAAATGAGCAGTTCTTC. It is translated as CASKLAGLVNEQFF.